What follows describes a single T cell receptor (beta chain). Its specificity is unknown. Deep level was the assay's run setting. Profiled with immunoSEQ multiplex PCR; TCRdb holds only in-frame clones, not every one. The table lists under 600,000 clones, roughly 98% of them singletons. Terminally differentiated effector memory CD45RA+ cells were left out of the naive CD8 fraction, which was CD45RO-negative and positively selected for CCR7. The entry originates in a study of shared clonotypes between healthy human individuals. The study's findings and limits: An effect of sequencing depth on clonotype sharing among donors was expected. Naive subsets usually exceeded memory subsets in estimated richness. Relative to clonotypes present in all four donors, those not shared had lower generation probabilities.

The origin of this receptor is a man aged 25-40 years in good health. Sequencing used naive CD8+ T cells sorted from blood.

The CDR3 bases are TGTGCCAGCAGCGTAGGGACAGGGCCAAACGAGCAGTACTTC. Amino acid sequence: CASSVGTGPNEQYF. This chain connects TRBV9 to TRBJ2-7, with 8 positions matching TRBD1. V shed 0 bases, J shed 5 bases, and the junction held 4 bases outside the gene matches. This CDR3 is built from 14 residues. Germline-derived CDR1 and CDR2 are SGDLS and YYNGEE.